The next 25 T cell receptor beta chains were all read from a single sample in a study of blood T cells in healthy people across ages (dated by TCRdb to the mid-2010s). The library was produced with 5' RACE. The listed sequencing device is Illumina HiSeq 2500. A second PCR of about 6 to 11 cycles was performed with a sample-barcoded 5' primer and a J-beta primer mix. The raw public reads went through TCRdb reprocessing: fastp at Q25, MiXCR clone calling, in-frame beta chains kept. Records with the same CDR3 protein are collapsed into one entry carrying the most frequent genes and DNA. The sample has 580,000 or so distinct CDR3 sequences on record, roughly 48% of them singletons. The top ten hold 20% to 25% of the sample. Sequencing was done on a sample of blood. These receptors were collected from a man older than 75 in good health.

V and J are TRBV11-2 and TRBJ1-2; D might be TRBD1 (5 bases). The CDR3 sequence is 16 residues long. Germline V lookup: CDR1 SGHAT, CDR2 FQNNGV. Between the trimmed V and J ends, which lost 8 bases and 0 bases, there was a span of 19 bases. CDR3 sequence reads: CASQGLGTRANYGYTF. CDR3 sequence (DNA): TGTGCCAGCCAGGGCCTGGGGACGCGAGCTAACTATGGCTACACCTTC.

Note on this clonotype: The junction departs from the called germline gene at one end, perhaps through a read error. V gene TRBV20-1 combines with J gene TRBJ2-7; D is undetermined. The better agreement between TRBJ2-5 and the DNA end casts doubt on the J call. The CDR3 runs 13 residues. Germline values: CDR1 DFQATT, CDR2 SNEGSKA (reference sequence). CDR3 sequence: CGARVPGRETQYF. The CDR3 DNA reads as TGCGGTGCTAGAGTCCCTGGTAGGGAGACCCAGTACTTC.

This chain uses TRBV5-6 with TRBJ2-3; the match to TRBD1 covers 10 bases. This CDR3 contains 15 residues. Germline CDR1 SGHDT, CDR2 YYEEEE. V was pared by 4 bases and J by 2 bases, with 4 bases of the junction left unmatched. CDR3 DNA sequence: TGTGCCAGCAGCGGGGACAGGGGCTTCACAGATACGCAGTATTTT. Protein product: CASSGDRGFTDTQYF.

The V gene is TRBV6-2 or TRBV6-3, the J gene TRBJ2-1; 15 bases are shared with TRBD2. Per germline, CDR1 MNHEY and CDR2 SVGEGT. CDR3 size: 17 residues. Losses at the gene ends were 0 bases for V and 9 bases for J; bases not matched to a gene: 6. CDR3 amino acids: CASSYSPGLAGGVEQFF. CDR3 nucleotide sequence: TGTGCCAGCAGTTACTCCCCGGGACTAGCGGGAGGTGTTGAGCAGTTCTTC.

The V gene is TRBV30, the J gene TRBJ2-5; 9 positions match TRBD2. Per the germline V gene, CDR1 is GTSNPN and CDR2 is SVGIG (reference sequence). The CDR3 spans 19 residues. J gave up 5 bases and V 0 bases, and 19 bases lay outside the gene matches. The CDR3: CAWSVYRLGGRATVETQYF. CDR3 in DNA: TGTGCCTGGAGTGTATATCGCCTAGGCGGGAGGGCGACGGTTGAGACCCAGTACTTC.

This chain uses TRBV6-1 with TRBJ1-4, with no clear D. Germline V gene data show CDR1 as MNHNS and CDR2 as SASEGT. Trimming took off 2 bases at V and 6 bases at J, with 16 bases between the two ends. The CDR3 is 16 amino acids. The chain's CDR3 is CASSENWPYGHEKLFF. In nucleotides, the CDR3 is TGTGCCAGCAGTGAAAACTGGCCGTATGGCCATGAAAAACTGTTTTTT.

The V and J genes are TRBV7-2 and TRBJ2-7, with 8 bases identical to TRBD1. CDR3 size: 13 residues. V gave up 5 bases and J gave up 7 bases; unmatched junction bases: 7. Germline loops: CDR1 SGHTA, CDR2 FQGNSA. CDR3 sequence (DNA): TGTGCCAGCAGCCCTCTCAGGGGGCAAGAGCAGTACTTC. This sequence encodes CASSPLRGQEQYF.

The genes are TRBV2 and TRBJ2-5, with 13 bases fitting TRBD2. Germline V gene sequence: CDR1 SNHLY, CDR2 FYNNEI. The CDR3 has 15 residues. The V segment lost 6 bases and the J segment 4 bases; nucleotides outside the gene matches: 5. The CDR3 nucleotides are TGTGCCAGCAGAGCCGGGACTAGCGGGGCAGAGACCCAGTACTTC. Its protein is CASRAGTSGAETQYF. The full variable domain, in which reference TRBV2 and TRBJ2-5 provide the parts outside the CDR3, is EPEVTQTPSHQVTQMGQEVILRCVPISNHLYFYWYRQILGQKVEFLVSFYNNEISEKSEIFDDQFSVERPDGSNFTLKIRSTKLEDSAMYFCASRAGTSGAETQYFGPGTRLLVL.

The V and J genes are TRBV4-3 and TRBJ2-5, with TRBD1 matching over 11 bases. The J segment lost 11 bases and the V segment lost 0 bases, leaving 8 bases of the junction unmatched. The CDR3 is 15 amino acids. The germline gives CDR1 LGHNA, CDR2 YSLEER. The CDR3 coding sequence is TGCGCCAGCAGCCAAGACGTGGACAGGGGGCGGGAGCAGTACTTC. It encodes CASSQDVDRGREQYF.

This clonotype was observed a single time. This sequence joins TRBV7-3 and TRBJ1-2, with TRBD1 matching 8 bases. This CDR3 has 16 amino acids. V gave up 4 bases and J gave up 9 bases; unmatched junction bases: 16. Germline V gene lookup returns CDR1 SGHTA and CDR2 FQGTGA. CDR3 in DNA: TGTGCCAGCAGCTCGCTACTGTCCGGGACAGGAGGCAGCTACACCTTC. This sequence encodes CASSSLLSGTGGSYTF.

As to this clonotype: A much bigger clone sits one base away, suggesting this may be a read error. This chain uses TRBV6-5 with TRBJ2-2; maybe TRBD2 (6 bases). CDR3 size: 16 residues. Germline V lookup: CDR1 MNHEY, CDR2 SVGAGI. V lost 2 bases to trimming and J lost 5 bases, with 15 bases between them. The CDR3 DNA follows: TGTGCCAGCAGTTACAACGTGGCGGGACGGACCGGGGAGCTGTTTTTT. It encodes CASSYNVAGRTGELFF.

The rearrangement uses TRBV4-3 and TRBJ2-3; tentatively, D is TRBD1 (5 bases). V gave up 0 bases and J gave up 6 bases, with 16 bases separating them. Germline CDR1 reads LGHNA; CDR2 reads YSLEER. The CDR3 spans 16 residues. In nucleotides, the CDR3 is TGCGCCAGCAGCCAAGATTGGACAAGTCTCGGTGATACGCAGTATTTT. It is translated as CASSQDWTSLGDTQYF.

This clonotype showed up just a few times. J is TRBJ2-3 and V is TRBV7-2; TRBD2 might be the D (6 bases). V was pared by 7 bases and J by 4 bases, with 24 bases between. Germline V CDR1 and CDR2: SGHTA, FQGNSA. The length of the CDR3 is 17 residues. The chain's CDR3 is CASTLTPGRARSDTQYF. CDR3 sequence (DNA): TGTGCCAGCACCCTTACACCCGGGAGAGCCCGTTCAGATACGCAGTATTTT.

The chain joins TRBV6-2 or TRBV6-3 to TRBJ2-7, with D perhaps TRBD1 (6 bases). The J call is doubtful: the DNA matches TRBJ2-5 better. Per germline, CDR1 MNHEY and CDR2 SVGEGT. This CDR3 contains 14 residues. The chain's CDR3 is CASSYGGERQTQYF. The DNA for the CDR3 is TGTGCCAGCAGTTACGGGGGCGAGCGGCAGACCCAGTACTTC.

The chain recombines TRBV4-1 with TRBJ1-5; D perhaps matches TRBD1 (6 bases). The V end was cut by 1 base, the J end by 6 bases, with 16 bases between. The CDR3 covers 16 residues. Per germline, CDR1 MGHRA and CDR2 YSYEKL. Here the CDR3 DNA reads TGCGCCAGCAGCCAAGGAGGTTCAGGGGCGGGTCAGCCCCAGCATTTT. This gives the protein CASSQGGSGAGQPQHF.

The chain employs TRBV25-1 and TRBJ2-1; 9 nucleotides match TRBD1. The CDR3 contains 16 residues. Germline CDR1 reads MGHDK; CDR2 reads SYGVNS. Losses at the gene ends were 1 base for V and 5 bases for J; bases not matched to a gene: 6. The CDR3, as DNA: TGTGCCAGCAGTGAATGGGACAGGGAGTGGGACAATGAGCAGTTCTTC. Amino acid sequence: CASSEWDREWDNEQFF.

This clonotype was observed a few times. V is TRBV6-5 and J is TRBJ2-2, with 8 bases fitting TRBD1. The CDR3 loop spans 16 amino acids. CDR1 is MNHEY and CDR2 is SVGAGI in the germline V gene. Germline trimming cut 6 bases from V and 6 bases from J; bases unmatched to any gene: 12. The chain's CDR3 is CASRLFRGLVAGELFF. The CDR3 bases are TGTGCCAGCAGGCTTTTCAGGGGGCTAGTCGCCGGGGAGCTGTTTTTT.

This clonotype was detected a few times. The chain links TRBV20-1 to TRBJ1-6; TRBD1 is a possible D gene (5 bases). The germline V and J ends were trimmed by 4 bases and 0 bases, with 13 bases remaining between them. In germline, CDR1 is DFQATT, CDR2 SNEGSKA (reference sequence). This CDR3 has 16 amino acids. The CDR3 nucleotides are TGCAGTGCTACACCTCGGGGGAGCTCCTATAATTCACCCCTCCACTTT. Translated, it gives CSATPRGSSYNSPLHF.

This clonotype was seen ten or more times. The chain combines TRBV6-6 with TRBJ2-7, with D possibly being TRBD1 or TRBD2 (5 bases each). Germline loops: CDR1 MNHNY, CDR2 SVGAGI (reference sequence). Trimming took off 1 base at V and 11 bases at J, with 21 bases between the two ends. The CDR3 contains 15 residues. The CDR3 nucleotides are TGTGCCAGCAGTTACTTCGGGGACGGACCTTCTATAAAGTACTTC. Its translation is CASSYFGDGPSIKYF.

This chain connects TRBV4-1 to TRBJ1-1; TRBD1 is a possible D gene (5 bases). This CDR3 has 15 amino acids. Germline V gene sequence: CDR1 MGHRA, CDR2 YSYEKL. The V end was cut by 2 bases, the J end by 1 base, with 11 bases between. The CDR3 is CASSQLYDRNTEAFF. The CDR3 coding sequence is TGCGCCAGCAGCCAACTGTACGACAGGAACACTGAAGCTTTCTTT.

This clonotype was seen once. A clone one base away is much larger, so this may be a read error. V is TRBV29-1 and J is TRBJ2-5; D is unclear. Trimming took off 5 bases at V and 11 bases at J, with 24 bases between the two ends. Germline V CDR1 and CDR2: SQVTM, ANQGSEA. The CDR3 loop spans 14 amino acids. The CDR3, as DNA: TGCAGCGTTAACAGACCCGAGCCCTACAATGAGCAGTACTTC. Its translation: CSVNRPEPYNEQYF.

The sample holds a few counts of this clonotype. The rearrangement joins TRBV7-9 to TRBJ1-1; D is uncertain. Per germline, CDR1 SEHNR and CDR2 FQNEAQ (reference sequence). Trimming cost V 5 bases and J 5 bases, with 15 bases left between them. CDR3 length: 14 amino acids. The CDR3 loop reads CASSKGTLGTEAFF. The CDR3 nucleotides are TGTGCCAGCAGCAAGGGTACCCTGGGGACTGAAGCTTTCTTT. Variable domain in full (rest from reference TRBV7-9 and TRBJ1-1): DTGVSQNPRHKITKRGQNVTFRCDPISEHNRLYWYRQTLGQGPEFLTYFQNEAQLEKSRLLSDRFSAERPKGSFSTLEIQRTEQGDSAMYLCASSKGTLGTEAFFGQGTRLTVV.

The rearrangement links TRBV7-9 to TRBJ2-5, with TRBD2 identical over 9 bases. V shed 5 bases and J 4 bases; nucleotides not matched to a gene: 14. The CDR3 length is 17 residues. Germline V gives CDR1 SEHNR, CDR2 FQNEAQ (reference sequence). DNA for the CDR3: TGTGCCAGCAGCCCGGGCGCGGGGGGGTCATCATCAGAGACCCAGTACTTC. Encoded protein: CASSPGAGGSSSETQYF.

The J gene is TRBJ1-5, the V gene TRBV5-1; a possible D gene is TRBD1 (6 bases). The V end was cut by 0 bases, the J end by 5 bases, with 12 bases between. CDR1 is SGHRS and CDR2 is YFSETQ in the germline V gene. This CDR3 comprises 15 residues. This chain's CDR3 is CASSLGQGMDQPQHF. CDR3 nucleotides: TGCGCCAGCAGCTTGGGGCAGGGGATGGATCAGCCCCAGCATTTT.

V usage is TRBV5-5 and J usage is TRBJ2-7; possible D gene TRBD2, 6 bases. V lost 2 bases and J lost 7, with 13 bases in between. The CDR3 is 13 amino acids. The germline V gene has CDR1 SGHKS and CDR2 YYEKEE (reference sequence). The CDR3 here is CASSFSGVGEQYF. DNA for the CDR3: TGTGCCAGCAGCTTCTCGGGGGTTGGTGAGCAGTACTTC.